This T cell receptor (beta chain) emerged from a study of T-cell reconstitution after alpha-beta-depleted transplantation in children. Trimming at V came to 4 bases and at J to 7 bases, leaving 5 bases not matched to a gene. The CDR3 has 15 amino acids. Germline values: CDR1 KGHSH, CDR2 LQKENI. Unique molecular identifiers tagged the TCRbeta library. TCRdb recomputed calls from the PCR reads with MiXCR, one row per CDR3 protein. This table has 450,000 to 600,000 distinct CDR3 sequences, 30% to 35% appearing once. This TCR was sampled from a human donor who donated a stem cell graft to a child with aplastic anemia. This chain uses TRBV18 with TRBJ2-1; 12 bases map to TRBD2. Sequences were derived from PBMCs from the stem cell graft donor, sampled from the stem cell graft. CDR3 in DNA: TGTGCCAGCTCACTGACCGGGACTAGCGGGAATGAGCAGTTCTTC. Amino acid sequence: CASSLTGTSGNEQFF.